This entry lists 7 T cell receptor beta chains sequenced from one sample in a study of blood T cell repertoires in COVID-19. Produced via immunoSEQ multiplex PCR; TCRdb's table is partial and in-frame only. This sample has about 220,000 clones; approximately 92% occur once, and the top ten carry 3.5%. The specimen was PBMCs or T cells enriched from blood (not recorded which). These receptors came from a young woman in a cohort exposed to, infected with or recovered from COVID-19 (not recorded which).

This rearrangement joins TRBV9 to TRBJ1-4; D is perhaps TRBD1 (5 bases). Trimming removed 4 bases at V and 0 bases at J, with 13 bases between. Germline CDR1 is SGDLS and CDR2 is YYNGEE. The CDR3 runs to 16 residues. CDR3 protein: CASSLRGDATNEKLFF. The CDR3 region has the DNA TGTGCCAGCAGCTTACGGGGGGACGCAACTAATGAAAAACTGTTTTTT. The full variable domain, with the rest looked up from reference TRBV9 and TRBJ1-4, is DSGVTQTPKHLITATGQRVTLRCSPRSGDLSVYWYQQSLDQGLQFLIQYYNGEERAKGNILERFSAQQFPDLHSELNLSSLELGDSALYFCASSLRGDATNEKLFFGSGTQLSVL.

This chain connects TRBV19 to TRBJ2-1; 8 bases agree with TRBD2. This CDR3 comprises 14 residues. Germline V gene lookup returns CDR1 LNHDA and CDR2 SQIVND (reference sequence). With V trimmed by 2 bases and J by 6 bases, 3 bases remained unmatched. CDR3 DNA: TGTGCCAGTAGTATACTAAGCGGGGGCAATGAGCAGTTCTTC. Translating gives CASSILSGGNEQFF.

Here the CDR3 reads CASSLASFYEQFF. As DNA, the CDR3 is TGTGCCAGCAGTTTAGCTAGTTTTTATGAGCAGTTCTTC. The gene calls are TRBV27 and TRBJ2-1; D gene unclear. CDR3 length equals 13 residues. V lost 2 bases and J 8 bases, leaving 10 bases between the germline ends. In germline, CDR1 is MNHEY, CDR2 SMNVEV (reference sequence).

This clone has just one count. This chain joins TRBV29-1 and TRBJ1-2; D ambiguous. The CDR3 has 15 residues. CDR1 is SQVTM, CDR2 ANQGSEA, per germline. V lost 3 bases to trimming and J lost 6 bases, with 20 bases between them. The CDR3: CSVDLSRQPEDGYTF. The CDR3 nucleotides read TGCAGCGTTGATCTATCGCGCCAGCCCGAGGATGGCTACACCTTC.

This clone came up a few times. V gene TRBV2 combines with J gene TRBJ1-5; D might be TRBD1 (6 bases). V lost 7 bases and J 4 bases, leaving 20 bases between the germline ends. The germline V gene has CDR1 SNHLY and CDR2 FYNNEI. This CDR3 has 16 residues. DNA for the CDR3: TGTGCCAGCACCGATGGGGTCAGGGGAGGGAATCAGCCCCAGCATTTT. This gives the protein CASTDGVRGGNQPQHF. Together with reference TRBV2 and TRBJ1-5, the CDR3 gives the full variable domain: EPEVTQTPSHQVTQMGQEVILRCVPISNHLYFYWYRQILGQKVEFLVSFYNNEISEKSEIFDDQFSVERPDGSNFTLKIRSTKLEDSAMYFCASTDGVRGGNQPQHFGDGTRLSIL.

In DNA, the CDR3 is TGTGCCAGTAGTCCTGCCGGACTCACTGGAAACACCATATATTTT. Translating it yields CASSPAGLTGNTIYF. This chain joins TRBV19 and TRBJ1-3; no reliable D call. This CDR3 has 15 amino acids. CDR1 is LNHDA, CDR2 SQIVND, per germline (reference sequence). The V and J ends lost 5 bases and 2 bases respectively, with 13 bases between them.

The chain carries TRBV2 and TRBJ2-3; 9 bases fit TRBD2. This CDR3 contains 17 residues. J lost 2 bases, V lost 2 bases, and 8 bases had no gene match. CDR1 SNHLY and CDR2 FYNNEI come from the germline V gene. CDR3: CASSEIGAGGSTDTQYF. CDR3 bases: TGTGCCAGCAGTGAAATCGGAGCGGGGGGTTCCACAGATACGCAGTATTTT.